These T cell receptor beta chains were read from a single sample in a study of T cell repertoires in cytomegalovirus infection. MiXCR, applied by TCRdb to the reads, yields one record per CDR3 protein. The sample shows nearly 550,000 distinct CDR3 sequences, approximately 16% of them seen only once. Sequenced: CD8+ T cells from PBMCs. The receptors derive from a human donor in good health (CMV status not recorded). Some clones in this sample may be carry-over from other donors' samples. Both conserved end residues are part of each CDR3. The D gene is left open where the match is weak. Expanded clones get a size class; other rows say once, few or many, or leave the size out.

TRBV15	-	-	TRBJ2-5	CATSRAIRETQYF	TGTGCCACCAGCAGAGCTATCCGCGAGACCCAGTACTTC
TRBV11-2	-	many	TRBJ1-2	CASSLSGDNYGYTF	TGTGCCAGCAGCCTAAGCGGGGACAACTATGGCTACACCTTC
TRBV28	-	-	TRBJ1-1	CASSQRGGLFGTEAFF	TGTGCCAGCAGCCAGCGGGGGGGGCTCTTTGGTACTGAAGCTTTCTTT
TRBV29-1	TRBD2	few	TRBJ2-2	CSVDGGRVAGELFF	TGCAGCGTTGATGGCGGGAGAGTCGCCGGGGAGCTGTTTTTT
TRBV6-8	-	-	TRBJ2-7	CASRPWGARETSYEQYF	TGTGCCAGCAGACCCTGGGGGGCGCGTGAGACCTCCTACGAGCAGTACTTC
TRBV29-1	TRBD1	many	TRBJ2-6	CSVGEGHRGSGANVLTF	TGCAGCGTTGGCGAGGGCCACAGGGGCTCTGGGGCCAACGTCCTGACTTTC
TRBV29-1	-	few	TRBJ1-2	CSVPRADRGYTF	TGCAGCGTCCCAAGGGCGGACCGGGGCTACACCTTC
TRBV15	-	-	TRBJ1-1	CATGAGEGVEAFF	TGTGCCACCGGAGCCGGGGAGGGCGTGGAAGCTTTCTTT
TRBV7-9	-	-	TRBJ1-4	CASTLAQRGVEKLFF	TGTGCCAGCACCCTCGCGCAGAGAGGGGTGGAAAAACTGTTTTTT
TRBV7-9	-	few	TRBJ1-2	CASRSKLDTVGGYTF	TGTGCCAGCCGCTCAAAACTCGACACAGTGGGGGGCTACACCTTC
TRBV6-5	-	-	TRBJ2-7	CACGTTYEQYF	TGTGCCTGCGGGACAACATACGAGCAGTACTTC
TRBV6-6	-	-	TRBJ1-2	CASSIGNGDQDYGYTF	TGTGCCAGCAGTATCGGAAACGGGGATCAGGACTATGGCTACACCTTC
TRBV2	-	few	TRBJ2-3	CASTTQYF	TGTGCCAGCACGACGCAGTATTTT